This T cell receptor (beta chain) was identified during a study of blood T cells in healthy people across ages (dated by TCRdb to the mid-2010s). For the study in its entirety: In model experiments, template switching captured roughly one uniquely barcoded TCR beta cDNA molecule for every two T cells. The study measured age-related changes in TCR beta repertoire diversity using deep sequencing normalized with unique cDNA molecular identifiers. To avoid experimental bias, donors of different ages were spread randomly across the sequencing lanes. Using the same blood draw, the study looked at two additional independent replicas of 1 million unique cDNA reads for two donors, one aged 18 to 30 and the other aged 80 or older. The donors were split into four age groups: young (average around 15 years), middle-aged (roughly 39), aged (about 56) and long-lived (approximately 80). Findings and caveats that apply to the study as a whole: Bulk unsorted PBMC profiling prevented conclusive comparison of naive and antigen-experienced compartments. Estimates of total diversity based on one million sequenced T cells were considered lower bounds and underestimates. Because the CMV infection status of the donors was unknown, age-related changes in expanded clonotypes may potentially have been confounded. As age increased, observed TCR beta diversity per million T cells dropped in a roughly linear way, and a significant reduction was already evident by age around 41. The percentage of naive T cells measured by flow cytometry correlated strongly with observed TCR beta diversity. Compared with the aged group, the long-lived group had more naive CD4+ T cells, fewer expanded clones and increased TCR diversity, suggesting age selection.

Donors were about 36 systemically healthy Caucasian individuals from Russia aged about 6 to 100 years. About 9.1 milliliters of peripheral blood were collected from each donor into EDTA-treated Vacutainer tubes. PBMCs were isolated by Ficoll-Paque density-gradient centrifugation, with at least 6 million obtained per sample. Total RNA was extracted from PBMCs with Trizol reagent, with at least 5 micrograms obtained per sample. For every donor, an aliquot of PBMCs went through flow cytometry to measure the percentages of naive CD45RAhigh/CD27high T cells. This clonotype was recorded a few times. Its antigen target is currently unknown. No base-level quality is on record; no much larger clone is a single base apart. Preparation of the library involved 5' RACE. For sequencing, an Illumina HiSeq 2500 was employed. A second roughly 7 to 12 cycle PCR used a sample-barcoded 5' primer and a J-beta primer mix. A unique molecular identifier was introduced onto each TCR beta cDNA molecule by a template-switch 5' adaptor carrying 12 random nucleotides. Each sample yielded at least 2.5 million CDR3-containing paired-end reads. First-strand cDNA synthesis was performed from all RNA using the Mint cDNA synthesis kit, with priming by a TRBC-specific oligonucleotide. After uracil-DNA glycosylase treatment, a first 18-cycle PCR used universal primers M1SS and BC2_uni_R on all cDNA. In the source study's methods: For normalization, 1 million high-quality reads were randomly selected from each sample, with every read carrying a distinct molecular identifier. Reads sharing molecular identifiers were discarded rather than binned into consensus sequences. MiTCR, run with a Q25 quality threshold and the strictest error-elimination algorithm, handled CDR3 identification, clonotype clustering and error correction. A nonparametric unseen species model with Euler transformation was used to estimate a lower bound on total TCR beta diversity. TCRdb ran its own pipeline on the public reads, namely fastp trimming at Q25 and MiXCR clone calling, and kept in-frame beta chains. Rows merge per CDR3 protein into single entries with the most common DNA and genes. TCRdb's processing, not the authors', yielded these V and J calls. The sample table lists 650,000 to 900,000 distinct CDR3 sequences, around 68% of them with a count of one. The top ten hold 28% of the sample.

Via the germline V gene, CDR1 is SGHAT and CDR2 FQNNGV. The CDR3 measures 14 amino acids from cysteine to phenylalanine. Kept here is only the CDR3 DNA, which spans 42 bases and is read in frame from base 1. Sequenced input: blood. Recombination connected TRBV11-2 to TRBJ2-4, with 11 central nucleotides matching TRBD2. The J call is uncertain, as TRBJ2-7 better fits the DNA end. This sequence originates from a man under 40 in good health. CDR3 sequence: CASSSRLAGNEQYF. The nucleotides are TGTGCCAGCAGCTCCAGACTAGCGGGGAACGAGCAGTACTTC.